These 29 T cell receptor beta chains were all obtained from the same sample, sequenced in a study of identical twins (dated by TCRdb to the mid-2010s). The library relied on 5' RACE. These reads were obtained on an Illumina HiSeq 2000. The public reads were reanalyzed by TCRdb: fastp trimming at Q25, MiXCR alignment, in-frame beta chains only. Here each entry gathers all rows of one CDR3 protein and keeps the most common genes and DNA. Within this sample are some 1,600,000 distinct CDR3 sequences, with around 33% of them counted one time only. Of the sample, under 0.35% falls within the top ten clones. The sequencing input was cord blood. The receptors were gathered from a newborn girl in good health.

The sample holds a few counts of this clonotype. The V and J genes are TRBV6-6 and TRBJ2-5; the match to TRBD2 covers 9 bases. V lost 6 bases to trimming and J lost 5 bases; unmatched junction nucleotides: 13. Germline CDR1 is MNHNY and CDR2 is SVGAGI (reference sequence). The CDR3 has 16 amino acids. CDR3 amino acids: CASRDRLGGGDETQYF. In DNA, the CDR3 is TGTGCCAGCAGGGACCGCTTGGGCGGGGGGGACGAGACCCAGTACTTC.

This chain links TRBV5-1 with TRBJ2-3, with 13 positions matching TRBD2. CDR1 is SGHRS, CDR2 YFSETQ, per germline. This CDR3 has 16 amino acids. J lost 6 bases, V lost 3 bases, and 7 bases had no gene match. Written as DNA, the CDR3 is TGCGCCAGCAGCTGGGCCGGGACTAGCGGGGAGGATACGCAGTATTTT. Residues: CASSWAGTSGEDTQYF.

This clonotype occurred once. The gene calls are TRBV3-1 and TRBJ1-5, with D possibly TRBD1 on 5 matching bases. The CDR3 has 12 amino acids. The germline V gene has CDR1 LGHDT and CDR2 YNNKEL (reference sequence). V was shortened by 2 bases and J by 11 bases, with 10 bases between the two germline ends. Here the CDR3 reads CASSQRGGAQHF. Here the CDR3 DNA reads TGTGCCAGCAGCCAAAGGGGTGGGGCCCAGCATTTT.

A few counts support this clonotype. The chain uses TRBV12-3 or TRBV12-4 and TRBJ2-1, with 9 positions matching TRBD2. This CDR3 region has 19 residues. Unmatched junction bases numbered 23, after V lost 8 bases and J lost 6 bases. In DNA, the CDR3 is TGTGCCAGCCGCTGGGGGCTAGCGGGAACACCCTGGGGAATCAATGAGCAGTTCTTC. It specifies CASRWGLAGTPWGINEQFF.

Written as DNA, the CDR3 is TGCAGTGCTGAGGGACTAGGGACTCAAGAGACCCAGTACTTC. This gives the protein CSAEGLGTQETQYF. This rearrangement joins TRBV20-1 to TRBJ2-5; TRBD2 matches 8 bases. CDR3 length: 14 amino acids. V lost 5 bases and J lost 2; bases outside the gene matches: 7. The germline gives CDR1 DFQATT, CDR2 SNEGSKA (reference sequence).

The chain is built from TRBV10-3 and TRBJ2-5; D may be TRBD2 (6 bases). The CDR3 is 14 amino acids. CDR1 and CDR2 (germline): ENHRY, SYGVKD. Trimming removed 4 bases from V and 5 bases from J, with 14 bases in between. For the CDR3, the DNA is TGTGCCATCAGTGCTGGAGGGCGCGGGGAGACCCAGTACTTC. Translation: CAISAGGRGETQYF.

This clonotype was observed once. CDR3: CASSVVTRQAGGGSYNEQFF. CDR3 nucleotides: TGTGCCAGCAGCGTAGTGACGAGACAAGCGGGGGGCGGCTCCTACAATGAGCAGTTCTTC. This chain uses TRBV9 with TRBJ2-1, with TRBD2 matching 9 bases. The CDR3 has 20 amino acids. The V gene end was trimmed by 0 bases and the J gene end by 0 bases; junction bases not matched to a gene: 13. In germline, CDR1 is SGDLS, CDR2 YYNGEE.

This clonotype was observed at least ten times. The chain couples TRBV24-1 to TRBJ1-2, with D perhaps matching TRBD1 (5 bases). Germline CDR1 reads KGHDR; CDR2 reads SFDVKD. The V gene lost 1 base and the J gene lost 2 bases, with 7 bases spanning the gap. This CDR3 contains 14 residues. CDR3 DNA: TGTGCCACCAGTGATTTCGACAGAAACTATGGCTACACCTTC. Amino acids: CATSDFDRNYGYTF.

The rearrangement uses TRBV9 and TRBJ1-6; D gene uncertain. Germline CDR1 SGDLS, CDR2 YYNGEE. Trimming removed 3 bases at V and 5 bases at J, with 3 bases between. The CDR3 contains 12 residues. The CDR3 DNA is TGTGCCAGCAGCGCTCATAATTCACCCCTCCACTTT. Translation gives CASSAHNSPLHF.

Notes on this clonotype: A read error may explain this, as a much larger clone is one base away. The chain links TRBV28 to TRBJ1-6; 7 bases are shared with TRBD1. Germline trimming cut 11 bases from V and 7 bases from J; bases unmatched to any gene: 11. CDR1 MDHEN and CDR2 SYDVKM come from the germline V gene. This CDR3 spans 14 amino acids. This CDR3 reads CAALKDRVNSPLHF. CDR3 nucleotide sequence: TGTGCCGCCCTAAAAGACAGGGTCAATTCACCCCTCCACTTT.

The V and J genes are TRBV20-1 and TRBJ2-7, with 13 bases that match TRBD2. Germline lookup yields CDR1 DFQATT and CDR2 SNEGSKA (reference sequence). The CDR3 spans 17 residues. Germline trimming cut 2 bases from V and 7 bases from J; bases unmatched to any gene: 14. The CDR3 DNA follows: TGCAGTGCTAGAACAGGGGGTCCCACTAGCGGGGGGGGTGAGCAGTACTTC. It specifies CSARTGGPTSGGGEQYF.

The sample holds many counts of this clonotype. This chain uses TRBV12-3 or TRBV12-4 with TRBJ2-4; no definite D call. The ends were cut back, 2 bases at V and 3 bases at J, with 11 bases in the middle. This CDR3 region has 15 residues. The CDR3 DNA follows: TGTGCCAGCAGTTTAAGGGCCACTCTCAAAAACATTCAGTACTTC. It codes for CASSLRATLKNIQYF.

In its sample, this clonotype was seen a few times. The chain is built from TRBV6-1 and TRBJ1-1; D is undetermined. Deletions cut 10 bases from V and 1 base from J, with 10 bases between. The CDR3 covers 12 residues. Germline V gene sequence: CDR1 MNHNS, CDR2 SASEGT. The CDR3 DNA is TGTGCCACCAAGACGGGGAACACTGAAGCTTTCTTT. Amino acid sequence: CATKTGNTEAFF.

A few counts support this clonotype. V gene TRBV27 combines with J gene TRBJ2-1, with 10 bases matching TRBD2. This CDR3 has 20 residues. V trimming: 4 bases; J trimming: 0 bases; junction bases outside the gene matches: 15. Germline V gene sequence: CDR1 MNHEY, CDR2 SMNVEV (reference sequence). Written as DNA, the CDR3 is TGTGCCAGCAGTTACAGAATAGCGGGAGGAAGGTACAGCTCCTACAATGAGCAGTTCTTC. It yields the protein CASSYRIAGGRYSSYNEQFF.

The sample holds many counts of this clonotype. J is TRBJ2-3 and V is TRBV7-2; D is uncertain. The CDR3 is made up of 13 amino acids. Trimming left V 1 base short and J 9 bases short, with 11 bases between. In germline, CDR1 is SGHTA, CDR2 FQGNSA. The CDR3, as DNA: TGTGCCAGCAGCTTAGTCTTGTTGGAAACGCAGTATTTT. Its translation is CASSLVLLETQYF. Full variable domain (outside the CDR3, taken from reference TRBV7-2 and TRBJ2-3): GAGVSQSPSNKVTEKGKDVELRCDPISGHTALYWYRQSLGQGLEFLIYFQGNSAPDKSGLPSDRFSAERTGGSVSTLTIQRTQQEDSAVYLCASSLVLLETQYFGPGTRLTVL.

V and J are TRBV9 and TRBJ2-2, with no clear D. This CDR3 has 15 residues. Germline lookup yields CDR1 SGDLS and CDR2 YYNGEE. Deletions cut 0 bases from V and 3 bases from J, with 9 bases between. CDR3 nucleotide sequence: TGTGCCAGCAGCGTAGGTCTAGGCGACACCGGGGAGCTGTTTTTT. Its translation is CASSVGLGDTGELFF.

This clonotype was seen more than once but under ten times. The genes are TRBV11-2 and TRBJ2-7; TRBD1 aligns across 9 bases. This CDR3 has 11 residues. The J segment lost 6 bases and the V segment lost 7 bases, leaving 1 base of the junction unmatched. Germline V gives CDR1 SGHAT, CDR2 FQNNGV. The DNA for the CDR3 is TGTGCCAGCATGACAGGGGGCGAGCAGTACTTC. It codes for CASMTGGEQYF.

At least ten counts were recorded for this clonotype. The J gene is TRBJ1-2, the V gene TRBV24-1, with D unresolved. Germline V gives CDR1 KGHDR, CDR2 SFDVKD. The CDR3 length is 12 residues. Trimming removed 1 base from V and 2 bases from J, with 1 base in between. The CDR3 here is CATSDFNYGYTF. CDR3 DNA: TGTGCCACCAGTGATTTCAACTATGGCTACACCTTC.

The V and J genes are TRBV2 and TRBJ2-1, with 13 nucleotides matching TRBD2. V shed 7 bases and J 15 bases; nucleotides not matched to a gene: 12. CDR1 SNHLY and CDR2 FYNNEI come from the germline V gene. The CDR3 spans 14 residues. The CDR3 here is CASMSTSGGAGLFF. The CDR3 DNA is TGTGCCAGCATGTCTACTAGCGGGGGGGCTGGGTTGTTCTTC.

This clonotype has only a few counts. V is TRBV7-2 and J is TRBJ2-3, with D perhaps TRBD2 (6 bases). This CDR3 is built from 17 residues. The germline V and J ends were trimmed by 3 bases and 3 bases, with 19 bases remaining between them. Germline values: CDR1 SGHTA, CDR2 FQGNSA. The CDR3 is CASSLAGWRGGTDTQYF. The CDR3 DNA reads as TGTGCCAGCAGCTTGGCGGGTTGGCGGGGAGGAACAGATACGCAGTATTTT.

The V and J genes are TRBV28 and TRBJ2-1; weak D call: TRBD1 (5 bases). Between the trimmed V and J ends, which lost 7 bases and 0 bases, there was a span of 13 bases. This CDR3 spans 15 amino acids. Germline V CDR1 and CDR2: MDHEN, SYDVKM. The CDR3 DNA is TGTGCCAGCACGCAACAGGCGTCCTCCTACAATGAGCAGTTCTTC. Its protein is CASTQQASSYNEQFF.

The J gene is TRBJ2-5, the V gene TRBV20-1; 12 bases are shared with TRBD1. The germline V gene encodes CDR1 DFQATT and CDR2 SNEGSKA (reference sequence). With V trimmed by 7 bases and J by 2 bases, 2 bases remained unmatched. The CDR3 is 13 residues long. Here the CDR3 reads CSGGQGAQETQYF. CDR3 DNA: TGCAGTGGGGGACAGGGGGCGCAAGAGACCCAGTACTTC.

This clonotype was recorded a few times. V gene TRBV3-1 combines with J gene TRBJ2-3; no firm D call. This CDR3 contains 15 residues. In germline, CDR1 is LGHDT, CDR2 YNNKEL (reference sequence). Trimming shortened V by 0 bases and J by 5 bases, and 12 bases separated the two germline ends. CDR3 coding DNA: TGTGCCAGCAGCCAAGACGTGACTGAGGTAGATACGCAGTATTTT. Translated: CASSQDVTEVDTQYF.

In this sample, this clonotype turned up once. The rearrangement links TRBV25-1 to TRBJ2-1, with 8 nucleotides matching TRBD1. Per the germline V gene, CDR1 is MGHDK and CDR2 is SYGVNS. The CDR3 contains 10 residues. V lost 4 bases and J lost 15; bases outside the gene matches: 2. The CDR3: CASSGRGPFF. The DNA for the CDR3 is TGTGCCAGCAGTGGCAGGGGGCCGTTCTTC.

In its sample, this clonotype was seen a few times. This chain links TRBV5-1 with TRBJ2-7; D remains ambiguous. The CDR3 has 13 amino acids. V lost 4 bases, J lost 2 bases, and 10 bases lay in between. Germline loops: CDR1 SGHRS, CDR2 YFSETQ. CDR3 residues: CASSPATTYEQYF. CDR3 coding DNA: TGCGCCAGCAGCCCGGCCACAACCTACGAGCAGTACTTC.

The rearrangement uses TRBV27 and TRBJ2-1, with 11 bases identical to TRBD2. Looked up from germline, CDR1 is MNHEY and CDR2 is SMNVEV (reference sequence). The CDR3 has 16 residues. Trimming took 6 bases from V and 1 from J; bases not matched to a gene: 5. The CDR3 nucleotides read TGTGCCAGCAGCTATGCTAGCGGGAGGTCCTACAATGAGCAGTTCTTC. Its protein is CASSYASGRSYNEQFF.

The chain combines TRBV28 with TRBJ2-2, with 14 bases identical to TRBD2. Germline assignment: CDR1 MDHEN and CDR2 SYDVKM. J gave up 0 bases and V 6 bases, and 3 bases lay outside the gene matches. The CDR3 length is 17 residues. The CDR3 coding sequence is TGTGCCAGCAGCAGGACTAGCGGGAGGACGAACACCGGGGAGCTGTTTTTT. This codes for CASSRTSGRTNTGELFF.

This clonotype came up a few times. This chain connects TRBV30 to TRBJ1-2; D not resolved. Germline CDR1 reads GTSNPN; CDR2 reads SVGIG (reference sequence). This CDR3 contains 16 residues. Trimming stripped 1 base from V and 1 base from J, with 16 bases between. CDR3: CAWSAPGRRFNYGYTF. The CDR3 DNA is TGTGCCTGGAGTGCCCCGGGCAGACGCTTTAACTATGGCTACACCTTC.

J is TRBJ2-1 and V is TRBV20-1; 12 nucleotides line up with TRBD2. The CDR3 has 15 residues. V lost 6 bases to trimming and J lost 12 bases; unmatched junction nucleotides: 15. Germline CDR1 reads DFQATT; CDR2 reads SNEGSKA (reference sequence). CDR3: CSAARLAGVTDTQFF. CDR3 DNA: TGCAGTGCAGCCCGACTAGCGGGGGTCACAGATACGCAGTTCTTC.